This TCR beta chain was identified in a study of cytotoxic CD8 clonotypes in ibrutinib-treated CLL. As for the study in general: Among the samples, the mean was about 270,000 productive templates and 85,000 to 95,000 productive rearrangements. General study points: Patients showed higher baseline clonality than age-matched healthy donors, and it tracked circulating CD8+ T-cell counts.

A remark on this clone: What it binds is not known.

A 1 in 200,000 to 1 in 1 million T cell depth was the sequencing target. Libraries were prepared by immunoSEQ multiplex PCR; TCRdb keeps only in-frame clonotypes and omits some of them. This sample has 150,000 or so clones; about 80% occur once, and the top ten carry 4.6%. The length of the CDR3 is 13 residues. Trimming cost V 7 bases and J 7 bases, with 13 bases left between them. Germline V CDR1 and CDR2: KGHSH, LQKENI. The rearrangement joins TRBV18 to TRBJ1-4; tentative D call: TRBD1 (5 bases). Source: PBMCs, taken after 24 months of ibrutinib treatment. This TCR was recovered from a human donor with chronic lymphocytic leukemia. The CDR3 nucleotides are TGTGCCAGCTTAAAAGGGGCCACTGAAAAACTGTTTTTT. This encodes CASLKGATEKLFF.